The sequence of this T cell receptor (beta chain) was determined in a study of response to subunit inactivated influenza vaccine. Study results and limitations: Few new T cells, the authors suggested, are recruited by each seasonal influenza vaccination.

The V segment lost 6 bases and the J segment 6 bases; nucleotides outside the gene matches: 10. The CDR3 is made up of 15 amino acids. This clonotype has a count of ten or more. As yet, its antigen is unknown. MiXCR, run by TCRdb on the RT-PCR reads, gives a single entry per CDR3 protein. The table records around 570,000 distinct CDR3 sequences, around 10% of them present only once. These data also featured in a second study, about T cells expressing NK-cell markers. That work states: Beta-chain TCR cDNA was generated via 5'RACE template switching with UMIs. In the group of eight sequenced donors, seven were HCMV-seropositive and one was seronegative.

The J gene is TRBJ2-1, the V gene TRBV12-3 or TRBV12-4; 8 bases line up with TRBD1. This TCR derives from a man aged 45-60 years who received an inactivated influenza vaccine. This specimen was PBMCs from blood, taken on the day of vaccination. The CDR3 nucleotides read TGTGCCAGCAGCCCTCGGACAGGGCATGTCAATGAGCAGTTCTTC. Amino acids: CASSPRTGHVNEQFF.